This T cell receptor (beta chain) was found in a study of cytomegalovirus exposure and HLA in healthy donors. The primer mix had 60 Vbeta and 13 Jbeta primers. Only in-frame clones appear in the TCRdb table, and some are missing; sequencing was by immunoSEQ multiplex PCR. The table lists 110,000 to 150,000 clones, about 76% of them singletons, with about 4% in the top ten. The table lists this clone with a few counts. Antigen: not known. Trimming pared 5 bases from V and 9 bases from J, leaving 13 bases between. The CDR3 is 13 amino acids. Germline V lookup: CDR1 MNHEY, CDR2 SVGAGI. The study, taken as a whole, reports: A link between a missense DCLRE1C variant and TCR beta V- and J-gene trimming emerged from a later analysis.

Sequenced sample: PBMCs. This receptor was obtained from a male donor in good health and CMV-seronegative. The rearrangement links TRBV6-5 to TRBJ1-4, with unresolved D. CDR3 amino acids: CASSQAGGKKLFF. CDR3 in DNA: TGTGCCAGCAGTCAAGCAGGAGGTAAAAAACTGTTTTTT.